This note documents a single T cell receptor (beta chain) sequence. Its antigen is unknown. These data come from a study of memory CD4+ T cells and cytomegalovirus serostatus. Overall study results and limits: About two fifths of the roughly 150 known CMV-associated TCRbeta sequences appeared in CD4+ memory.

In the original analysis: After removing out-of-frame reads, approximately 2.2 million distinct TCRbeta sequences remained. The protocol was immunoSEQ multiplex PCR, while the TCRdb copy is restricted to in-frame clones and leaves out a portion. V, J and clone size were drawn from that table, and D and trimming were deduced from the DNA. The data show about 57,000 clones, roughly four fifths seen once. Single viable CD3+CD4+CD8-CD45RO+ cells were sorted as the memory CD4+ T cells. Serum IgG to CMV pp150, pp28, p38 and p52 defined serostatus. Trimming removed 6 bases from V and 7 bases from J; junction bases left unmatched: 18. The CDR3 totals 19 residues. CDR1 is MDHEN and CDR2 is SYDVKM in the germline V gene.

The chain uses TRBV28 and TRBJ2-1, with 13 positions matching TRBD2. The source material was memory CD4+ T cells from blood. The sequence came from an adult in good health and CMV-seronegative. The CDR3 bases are TGTGCCAGCAGGCCCTCTGGACTAGCGGGAGTAGTCGTGGGGAATGAGCAGTTCTTC. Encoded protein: CASRPSGLAGVVVGNEQFF.